This T cell receptor beta chain appears in the sequencing data of a study of T-cell reconstitution after alpha-beta-depleted transplantation in children. A TCRbeta library incorporating unique molecular identifiers was prepared. Using its own MiXCR run on the PCR reads, TCRdb lists one record per CDR3 protein. The profile covers about 440,000 distinct CDR3 sequences, with around two fifths appearing a single time and approximately 25% taken by the ten largest. V gave up 7 bases and J gave up 9 bases, with 16 bases separating them. The length of the CDR3 is 13 residues. Germline values: CDR1 MNHEY, CDR2 SMNVEV (reference sequence). Notes on the study in general: As was reported, about two months after transplant, alpha-beta T cells came from several hundred expanded graft clones. Surviving recipient T cells and thymic progenitors underlay high day-60 TCRbeta diversity in some patients. T-cell numbers and diversity, one year after transplant, stemmed largely from T cells that were newly produced.

As regards this clonotype: Its target is not known.

The sequencing used PBMCs, collected before TCRalphabeta/CD19-depleted stem cell transplant. The genes are TRBV27 and TRBJ2-1; tentatively, D is TRBD2 (5 bases). The receptor was derived from a girl aged 2 to 10 with aplastic anemia, due to receive a stem cell transplant. The CDR3 sequence is CASIFRDLGEQFF. Written as DNA, the CDR3 is TGTGCCAGCATTTTCCGGGATCTGGGTGAGCAGTTCTTC.